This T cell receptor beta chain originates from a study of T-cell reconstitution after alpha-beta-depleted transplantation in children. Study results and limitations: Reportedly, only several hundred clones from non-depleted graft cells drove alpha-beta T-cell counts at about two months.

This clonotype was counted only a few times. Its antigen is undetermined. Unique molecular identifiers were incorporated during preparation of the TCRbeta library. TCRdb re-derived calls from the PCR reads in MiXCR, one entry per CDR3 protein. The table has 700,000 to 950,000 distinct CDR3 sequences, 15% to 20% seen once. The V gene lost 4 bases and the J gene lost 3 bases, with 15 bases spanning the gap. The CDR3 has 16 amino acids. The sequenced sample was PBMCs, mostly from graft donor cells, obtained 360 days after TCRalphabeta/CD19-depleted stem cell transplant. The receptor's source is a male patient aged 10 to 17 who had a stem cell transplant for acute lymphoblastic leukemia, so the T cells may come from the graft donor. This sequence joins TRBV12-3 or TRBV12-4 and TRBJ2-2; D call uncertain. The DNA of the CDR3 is TGTGCCAGCAGTTCGTTGGGATGGGTGGACACCGGGGAGCTGTTTTTT. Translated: CASSSLGWVDTGELFF.